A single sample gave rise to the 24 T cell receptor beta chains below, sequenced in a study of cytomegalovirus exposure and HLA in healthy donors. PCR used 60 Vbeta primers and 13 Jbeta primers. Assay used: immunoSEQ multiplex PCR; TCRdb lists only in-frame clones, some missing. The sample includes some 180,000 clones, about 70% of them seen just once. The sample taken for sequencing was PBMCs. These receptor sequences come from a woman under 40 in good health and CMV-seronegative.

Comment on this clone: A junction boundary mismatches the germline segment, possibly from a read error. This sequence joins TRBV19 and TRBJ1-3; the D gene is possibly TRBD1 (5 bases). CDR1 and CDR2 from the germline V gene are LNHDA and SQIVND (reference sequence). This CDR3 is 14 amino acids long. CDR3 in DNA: TGTGCCAGCCGACAGCTAATCTCTGGAGACACCATATATTTT. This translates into CASRQLISGDTIYF.

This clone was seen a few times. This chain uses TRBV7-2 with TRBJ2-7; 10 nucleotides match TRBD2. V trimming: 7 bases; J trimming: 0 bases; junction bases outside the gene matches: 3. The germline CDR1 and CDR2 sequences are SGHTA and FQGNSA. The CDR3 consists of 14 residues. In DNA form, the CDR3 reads TGTGCCAGCACCTGGACTAGCGGCTCCTACGAGCAGTACTTC. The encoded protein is CASTWTSGSYEQYF.

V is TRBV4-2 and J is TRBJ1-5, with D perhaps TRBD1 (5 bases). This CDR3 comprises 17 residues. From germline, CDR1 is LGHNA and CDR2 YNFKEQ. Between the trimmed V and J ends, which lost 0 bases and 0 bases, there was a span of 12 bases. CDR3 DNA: TGTGCCAGCAGCCAAGAGGCTCAGGGCTATAGCAATCAGCCCCAGCATTTT. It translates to CASSQEAQGYSNQPQHF.

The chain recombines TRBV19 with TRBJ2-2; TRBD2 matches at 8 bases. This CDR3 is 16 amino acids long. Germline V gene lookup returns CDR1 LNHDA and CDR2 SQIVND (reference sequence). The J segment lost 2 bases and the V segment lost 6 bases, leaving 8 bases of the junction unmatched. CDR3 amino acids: CASSPGGDPNTGELFF. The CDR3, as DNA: TGTGCCAGTAGCCCCGGGGGGGACCCTAACACCGGGGAGCTGTTTTTT. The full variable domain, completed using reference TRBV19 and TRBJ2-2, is DGGITQSPKYLFRKEGQNVTLSCEQNLNHDAMYWYRQDPGQGLRLIYYSQIVNDFQKGDIAEGYSVSREKKESFPLTVTSAQKNPTAFYLCASSPGGDPNTGELFFGEGSRLTVL.

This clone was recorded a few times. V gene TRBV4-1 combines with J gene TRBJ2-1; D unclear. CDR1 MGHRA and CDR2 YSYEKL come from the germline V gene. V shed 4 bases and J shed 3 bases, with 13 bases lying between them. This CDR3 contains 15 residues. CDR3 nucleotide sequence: TGCGCCAGCAGCCTAATCCGACTGGACTACAATGAGCAGTTCTTC. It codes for CASSLIRLDYNEQFF.

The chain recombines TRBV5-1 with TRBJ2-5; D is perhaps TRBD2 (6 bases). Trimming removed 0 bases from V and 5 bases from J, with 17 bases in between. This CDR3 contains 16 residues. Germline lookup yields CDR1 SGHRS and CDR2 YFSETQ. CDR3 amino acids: CASSLGPVGGLETQYF. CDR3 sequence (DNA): TGCGCCAGCAGCTTGGGTCCCGTCGGGGGTTTGGAGACCCAGTACTTC.

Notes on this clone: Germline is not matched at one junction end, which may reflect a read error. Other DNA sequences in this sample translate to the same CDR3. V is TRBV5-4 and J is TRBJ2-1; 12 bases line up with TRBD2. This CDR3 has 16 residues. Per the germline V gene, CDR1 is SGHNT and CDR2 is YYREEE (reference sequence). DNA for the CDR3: TGTGCCAGTAGCTTGCTTCTAGCGGGGGGGGGTAGTGAGCAGTTCTTC. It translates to CASSLLLAGGGSEQFF.

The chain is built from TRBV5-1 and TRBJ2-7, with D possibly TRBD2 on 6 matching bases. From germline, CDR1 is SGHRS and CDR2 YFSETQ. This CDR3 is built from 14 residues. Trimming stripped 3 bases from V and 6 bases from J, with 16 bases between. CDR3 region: CASSWRGPSGEQYF. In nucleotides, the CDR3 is TGCGCCAGCAGCTGGCGGGGCCCTTCAGGCGAGCAGTACTTC.

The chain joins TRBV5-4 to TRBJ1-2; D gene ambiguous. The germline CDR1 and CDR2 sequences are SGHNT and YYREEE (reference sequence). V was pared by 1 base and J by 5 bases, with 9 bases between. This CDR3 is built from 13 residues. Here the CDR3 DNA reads TGTGCCAGCAGCTTGAGGCAGACTTATGGCTACACCTTC. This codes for CASSLRQTYGYTF. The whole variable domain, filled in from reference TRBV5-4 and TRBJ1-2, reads ETGVTQSPTHLIKTRGQQVTLRCSSQSGHNTVSWYQQALGQGPQFIFQYYREEENGRGNFPPRFSGLQFPNYSSELNVNALELDDSALYLCASSLRQTYGYTFGSGTRLTVV.

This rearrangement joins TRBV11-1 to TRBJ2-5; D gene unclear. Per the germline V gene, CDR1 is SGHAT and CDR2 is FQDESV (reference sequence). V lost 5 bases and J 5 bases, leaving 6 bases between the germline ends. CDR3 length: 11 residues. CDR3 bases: TGTGCCAGCAGCCACGCGGAGACCCAGTACTTC. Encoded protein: CASSHAETQYF.

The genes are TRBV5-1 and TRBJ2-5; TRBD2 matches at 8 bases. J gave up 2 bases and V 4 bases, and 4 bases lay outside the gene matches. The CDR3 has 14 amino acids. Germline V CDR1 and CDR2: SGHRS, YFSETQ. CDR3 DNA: TGCGCCAGCAGCCGGGGGGGGGCACAAGAGACCCAGTACTTC. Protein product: CASSRGGAQETQYF.

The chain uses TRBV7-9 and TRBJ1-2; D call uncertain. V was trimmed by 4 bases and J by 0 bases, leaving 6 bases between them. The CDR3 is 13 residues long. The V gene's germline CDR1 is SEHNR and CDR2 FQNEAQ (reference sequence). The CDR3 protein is CASSSGANYGYTF. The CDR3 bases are TGTGCCAGCAGCTCGGGTGCTAACTATGGCTACACCTTC.

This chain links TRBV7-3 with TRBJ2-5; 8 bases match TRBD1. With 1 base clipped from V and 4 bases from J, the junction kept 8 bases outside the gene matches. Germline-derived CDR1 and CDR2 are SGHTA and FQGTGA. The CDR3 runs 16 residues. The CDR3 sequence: CASSLKTSGGGETQYF. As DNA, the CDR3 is TGTGCCAGCAGCTTAAAGACCTCAGGGGGCGGAGAGACCCAGTACTTC.

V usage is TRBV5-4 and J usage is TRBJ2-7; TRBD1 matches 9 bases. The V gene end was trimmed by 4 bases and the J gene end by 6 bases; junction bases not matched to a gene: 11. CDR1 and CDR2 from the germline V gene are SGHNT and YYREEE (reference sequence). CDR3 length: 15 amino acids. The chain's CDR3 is CASSTGTGRPPEQYF. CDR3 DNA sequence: TGTGCCAGCAGCACCGGGACAGGGAGGCCCCCCGAGCAGTACTTC.

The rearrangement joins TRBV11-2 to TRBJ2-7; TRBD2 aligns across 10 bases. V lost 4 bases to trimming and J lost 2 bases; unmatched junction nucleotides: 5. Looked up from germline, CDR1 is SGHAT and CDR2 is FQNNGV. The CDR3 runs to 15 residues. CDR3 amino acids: CASSWETSGPYEQYF. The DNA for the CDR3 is TGTGCCAGCAGCTGGGAGACTAGCGGGCCCTACGAGCAGTACTTC.

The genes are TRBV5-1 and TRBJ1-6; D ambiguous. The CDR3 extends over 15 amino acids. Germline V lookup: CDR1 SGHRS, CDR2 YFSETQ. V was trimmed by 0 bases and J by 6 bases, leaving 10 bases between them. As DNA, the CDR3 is TGCGCCAGCAGCTTGGATTCCCAGGTTAATTCACCCCTCCACTTT. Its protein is CASSLDSQVNSPLHF.

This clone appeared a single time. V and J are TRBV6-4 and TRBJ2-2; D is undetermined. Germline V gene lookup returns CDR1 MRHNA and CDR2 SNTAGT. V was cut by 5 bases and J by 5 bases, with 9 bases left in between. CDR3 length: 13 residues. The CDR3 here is CASSSTGTGELFF. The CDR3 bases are TGTGCCAGCAGTTCGACCGGGACCGGGGAGCTGTTTTTT.

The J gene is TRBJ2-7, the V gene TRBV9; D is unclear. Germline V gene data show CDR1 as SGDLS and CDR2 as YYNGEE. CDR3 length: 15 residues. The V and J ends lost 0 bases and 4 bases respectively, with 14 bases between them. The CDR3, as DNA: TGTGCCAGCAGCGTAGACCCTGGGCAGGATTACGAGCAGTACTTC. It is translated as CASSVDPGQDYEQYF.

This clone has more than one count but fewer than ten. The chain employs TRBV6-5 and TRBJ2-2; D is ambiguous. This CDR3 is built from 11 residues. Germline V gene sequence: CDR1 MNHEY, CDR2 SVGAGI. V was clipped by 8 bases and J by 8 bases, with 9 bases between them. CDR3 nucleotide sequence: TGTGCCAGCTCGCGTTCAGGGGAGCTGTTTTTT. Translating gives CASSRSGELFF.

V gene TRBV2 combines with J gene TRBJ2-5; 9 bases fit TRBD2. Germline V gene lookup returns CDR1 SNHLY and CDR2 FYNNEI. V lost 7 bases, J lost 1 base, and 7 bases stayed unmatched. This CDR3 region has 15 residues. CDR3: CASTRGRGGQETQYF. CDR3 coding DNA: TGTGCCAGCACCCGCGGGCGGGGGGGCCAAGAGACCCAGTACTTC.

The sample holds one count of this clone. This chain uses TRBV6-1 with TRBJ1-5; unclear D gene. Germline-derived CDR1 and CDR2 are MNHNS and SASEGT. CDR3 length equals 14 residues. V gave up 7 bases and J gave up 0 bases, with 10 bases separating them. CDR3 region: CASIISSSNQPQHF. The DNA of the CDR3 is TGTGCCAGCATTATATCCTCTAGCAATCAGCCCCAGCATTTT.

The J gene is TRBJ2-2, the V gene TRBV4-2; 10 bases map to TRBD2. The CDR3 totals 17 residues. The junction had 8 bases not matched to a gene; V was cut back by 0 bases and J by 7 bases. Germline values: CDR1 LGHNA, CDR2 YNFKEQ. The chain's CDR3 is CASSQDPSGRFGGELFF. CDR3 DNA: TGTGCCAGCAGCCAAGATCCTAGCGGGAGATTTGGCGGGGAGCTGTTTTTT.

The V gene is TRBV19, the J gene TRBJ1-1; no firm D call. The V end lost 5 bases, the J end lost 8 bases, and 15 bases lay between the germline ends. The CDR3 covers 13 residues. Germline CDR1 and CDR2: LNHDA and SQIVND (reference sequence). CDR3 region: CASSDYPYGEAFF. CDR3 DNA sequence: TGTGCCAGTAGTGACTACCCTTATGGGGAAGCTTTCTTT.

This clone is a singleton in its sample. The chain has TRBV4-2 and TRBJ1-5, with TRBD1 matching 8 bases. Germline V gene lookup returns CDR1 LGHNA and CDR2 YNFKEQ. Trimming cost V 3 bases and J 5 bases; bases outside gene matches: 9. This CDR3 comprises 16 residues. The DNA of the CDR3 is TGTGCCAGCAGCCAGGACAGGGAAAGGGCTTATCAGCCCCAGCATTTT. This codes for CASSQDRERAYQPQHF.